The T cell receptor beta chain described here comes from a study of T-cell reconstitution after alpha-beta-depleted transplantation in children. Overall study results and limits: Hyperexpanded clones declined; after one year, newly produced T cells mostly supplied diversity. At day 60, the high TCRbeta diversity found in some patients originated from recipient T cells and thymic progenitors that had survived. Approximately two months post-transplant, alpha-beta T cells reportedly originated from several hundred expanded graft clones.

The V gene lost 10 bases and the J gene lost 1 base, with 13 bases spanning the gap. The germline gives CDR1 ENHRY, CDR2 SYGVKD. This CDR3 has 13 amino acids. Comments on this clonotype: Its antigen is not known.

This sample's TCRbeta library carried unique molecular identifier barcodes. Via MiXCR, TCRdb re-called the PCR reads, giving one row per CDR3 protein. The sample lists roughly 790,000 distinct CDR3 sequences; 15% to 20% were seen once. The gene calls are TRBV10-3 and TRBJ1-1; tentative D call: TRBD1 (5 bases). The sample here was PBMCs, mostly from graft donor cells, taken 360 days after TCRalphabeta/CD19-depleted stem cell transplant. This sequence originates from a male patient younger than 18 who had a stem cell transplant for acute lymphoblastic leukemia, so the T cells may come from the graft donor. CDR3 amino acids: CATTGTTNTEAFF. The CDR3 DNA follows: TGTGCCACCACGGGGACTACGAACACTGAAGCTTTCTTT.